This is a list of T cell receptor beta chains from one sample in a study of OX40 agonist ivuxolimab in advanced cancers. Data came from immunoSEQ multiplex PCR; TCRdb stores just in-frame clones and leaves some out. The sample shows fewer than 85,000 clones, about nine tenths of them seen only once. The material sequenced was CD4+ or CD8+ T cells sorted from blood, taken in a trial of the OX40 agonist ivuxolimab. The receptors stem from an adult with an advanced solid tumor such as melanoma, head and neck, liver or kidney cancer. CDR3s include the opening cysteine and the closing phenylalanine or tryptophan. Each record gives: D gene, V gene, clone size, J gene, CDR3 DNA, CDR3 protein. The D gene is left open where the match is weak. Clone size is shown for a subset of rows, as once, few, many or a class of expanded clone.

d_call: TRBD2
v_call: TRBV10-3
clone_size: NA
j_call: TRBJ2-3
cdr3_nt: TGTGCCATCAGTGACTCGGGGGGAGGAGATACGCAGTATTTT
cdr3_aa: CAISDSGGGDTQYF

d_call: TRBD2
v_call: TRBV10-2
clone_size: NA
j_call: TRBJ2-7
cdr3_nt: TGCGCCAGCAGTGAGGTGTTAGCGGGCTCCTACGAGCAGTACTTC
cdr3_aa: CASSEVLAGSYEQYF

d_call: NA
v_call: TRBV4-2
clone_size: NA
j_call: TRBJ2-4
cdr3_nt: TGTGCCAGCAGCCAGATGACAGACAACATAGCCAAAAACATTCAGTACTTC
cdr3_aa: CASSQMTDNIAKNIQYF

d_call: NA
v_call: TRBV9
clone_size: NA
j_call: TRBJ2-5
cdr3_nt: TGTGCCAGCAGCGTAGGTTTCGCGGAGACCCAGTACTTC
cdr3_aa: CASSVGFAETQYF

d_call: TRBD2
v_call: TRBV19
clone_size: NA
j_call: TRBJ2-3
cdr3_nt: TGTGCCAGTAGTATAGGACTAGCCCCTAGCACAGATACGCAGTATTTT
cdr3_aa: CASSIGLAPSTDTQYF

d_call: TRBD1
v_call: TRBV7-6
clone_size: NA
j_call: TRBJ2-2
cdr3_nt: TGTGCCAGCAGCGACCGACAGGGTCCCGGGGAGCTGTTTTTT
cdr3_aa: CASSDRQGPGELFF

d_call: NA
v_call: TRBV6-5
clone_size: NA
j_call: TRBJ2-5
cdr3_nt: TGTGCCAGCACCTCAGGTTTACAAGAGACCCAGTACTTC
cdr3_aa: CASTSGLQETQYF

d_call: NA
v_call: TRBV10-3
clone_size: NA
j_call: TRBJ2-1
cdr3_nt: TGTGCCATCAGACAGAACTACAATGAGCAGTTCTTC
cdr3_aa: CAIRQNYNEQFF

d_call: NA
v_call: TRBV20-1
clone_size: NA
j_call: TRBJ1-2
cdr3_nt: TGCAGTGCGCAGCTTACGTATGGCTACACCTTC
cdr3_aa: CSAQLTYGYTF

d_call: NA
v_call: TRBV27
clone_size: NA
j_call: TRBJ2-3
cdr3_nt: TGTGCCAGCAGTTTTCTGGGGTTGGGCAAGAACACAGATACGCAGTATTTT
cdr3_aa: CASSFLGLGKNTDTQYF

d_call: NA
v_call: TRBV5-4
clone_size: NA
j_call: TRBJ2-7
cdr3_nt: TGTGCCAGCAGCTTGGGGACGGACAGTCTAAACTACGAGCAGTACTTC
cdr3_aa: CASSLGTDSLNYEQYF

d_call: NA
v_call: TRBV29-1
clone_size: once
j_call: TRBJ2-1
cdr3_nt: TGCAGCGTTGAAGGAAGGACCCGGGACAATGAGCAGTTCTTC
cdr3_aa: CSVEGRTRDNEQFF

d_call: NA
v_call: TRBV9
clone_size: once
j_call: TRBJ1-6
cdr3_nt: TGTGCCAGCAGCATAACAGGGTTGGGGAATTCACCCCTCCACTTT
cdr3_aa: CASSITGLGNSPLHF

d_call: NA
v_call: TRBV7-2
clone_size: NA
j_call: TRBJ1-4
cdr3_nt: TGTGCCAGCAGCTTAGATCTAGGGGGTCTTAATGAAAAACTGTTTTTT
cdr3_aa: CASSLDLGGLNEKLFF

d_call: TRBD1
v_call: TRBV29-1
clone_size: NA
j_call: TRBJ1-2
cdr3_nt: TGCAGCGCTGGACAGGGAATCGACTATGGCTACACCTTC
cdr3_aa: CSAGQGIDYGYTF

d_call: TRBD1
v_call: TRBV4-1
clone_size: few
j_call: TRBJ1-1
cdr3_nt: TGCGCCAGCAGCCAAGGGGACAGGGAGGTTGACACTGAAGCTTTCTTT
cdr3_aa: CASSQGDREVDTEAFF

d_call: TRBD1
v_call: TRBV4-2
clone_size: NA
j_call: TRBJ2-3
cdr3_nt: TGTGCCAGCAGCGTCTACAGGGGAGAGGGGCTCACAGATACGCAGTATTTT
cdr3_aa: CASSVYRGEGLTDTQYF

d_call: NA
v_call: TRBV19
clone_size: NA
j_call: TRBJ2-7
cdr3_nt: TGTGCCAGCCGGATACAGGGAGGGTCCTACGAGCAGTACTTC
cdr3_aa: CASRIQGGSYEQYF

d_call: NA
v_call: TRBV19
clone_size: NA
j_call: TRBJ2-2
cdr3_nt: TGTGCCAGTAGTACCCTCTCTACCGGGGAGCTGTTTTTT
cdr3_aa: CASSTLSTGELFF

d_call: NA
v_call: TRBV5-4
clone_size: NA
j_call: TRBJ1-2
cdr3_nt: TGTGCCACTTCAGGGATGGGGTTGGGCTACACCTTC
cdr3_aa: CATSGMGLGYTF